A selection of T cell receptor beta chains follows, all from one sample in a study of TIL therapy for anti-PD-1-resistant metastatic lung cancer. This table comes from immunoSEQ multiplex PCR, and its TCRdb copy is limited to in-frame clones, with some not included. The sample shows 50,000 or so clones, 70% to 80% of them seen only once. The source was blood, collected at baseline. The source of these receptors is a woman aged 30 to 85 with non-small cell lung cancer. Both conserved end residues are part of each CDR3. A D gene is named only where the DNA matches it firmly. Clone size is shown for a subset of rows, as once, few, many or a class of expanded clone.

clone size	V gene	D gene	J gene	CDR3 protein	CDR3 DNA
NA	TRBV6-6	NA	TRBJ2-7	CASIGVGEQYF	TGTGCCAGCATTGGGGTGGGCGAGCAGTACTTC
NA	TRBV6-1	NA	TRBJ1-1	CASSAQRYTEAFF	TGTGCCAGCAGTGCACAGAGGTACACTGAAGCTTTCTTT
NA	TRBV10-1	NA	TRBJ1-1	CASSDGGMNTEAFF	TGCGCCAGCAGTGACGGGGGGATGAACACTGAAGCTTTCTTT
few	TRBV6-5	NA	TRBJ2-7	CASMSPTNYEQYF	TGTGCCAGCATGAGTCCGACAAACTACGAGCAGTACTTC
NA	TRBV28	NA	TRBJ1-3	CASSPVIDSGGTGNTIYF	TGTGCCAGCAGCCCCGTCATCGACAGCGGGGGAACTGGAAACACCATATATTTT
NA	TRBV4-1	TRBD2	TRBJ2-7	CASSQIDLGLAGGNEQYF	TGCGCCAGCAGCCAGATAGACCTTGGACTAGCGGGGGGTAATGAGCAGTACTTC
NA	TRBV11-2	TRBD1	TRBJ1-2	CASSLAGTVYGYTF	TGTGCCAGCAGCTTAGCCGGGACAGTTTATGGCTACACCTTC
NA	TRBV7-3	NA	TRBJ2-7	CASSQNRDTEQYF	TGTGCCAGCAGTCAGAACCGGGACACCGAGCAGTACTTC
once	TRBV10-1	TRBD2	TRBJ2-1	CASSVAGTSSHNEQFF	TGCGCCAGCAGTGTCGCCGGGACTAGTTCCCACAATGAGCAGTTCTTC
NA	TRBV25-1	NA	TRBJ2-4	CASSEPGMGIQYF	TGTGCCAGCAGTGAGCCAGGGATGGGCATTCAGTACTTC
once	TRBV10-3	TRBD1	TRBJ2-2	CAISWTGQNTGELFF	TGTGCCATCAGTTGGACAGGGCAGAACACCGGGGAGCTGTTTTTT
NA	TRBV5-4	NA	TRBJ2-7	CASSLLVRGAYEQYF	TGTGCCAGCAGCTTGCTCGTGAGGGGGGCCTACGAGCAGTACTTC
NA	TRBV30	NA	TRBJ2-5	CAWSVPRGPQETQYF	TGTGCCTGGAGTGTCCCTAGGGGACCACAAGAGACCCAGTACTTC
NA	TRBV2	TRBD2	TRBJ2-7	CASVGAGTSPWAYEQYF	TGTGCCAGCGTCGGGGCCGGGACTAGTCCTTGGGCCTACGAGCAGTACTTC
few	TRBV4-1	NA	TRBJ2-7	CASSQDAGVSWTDYEQYF	TGCGCCAGCAGCCAAGATGCCGGGGTGAGCTGGACCGACTACGAGCAGTACTTC
NA	TRBV6-5	TRBD1	TRBJ1-2	CASRLTGGYGYTF	TGTGCCAGCAGGTTGACAGGGGGCTATGGCTACACCTTC